The 13 T cell receptor beta chains below come from one sample, sequenced in a study of OX40 agonist ivuxolimab in advanced cancers. Some clones are missing from TCRdb's copy, which holds only in-frame ones; the method was immunoSEQ multiplex PCR. The sample records over 60,000 clones, around 87% being singletons. The sample was CD4+ or CD8+ T cells sorted from blood, taken in a trial of the OX40 agonist ivuxolimab. These receptors were taken from an adult with an advanced solid tumor such as melanoma, head and neck, liver or kidney cancer.

The chain is built from TRBV2 and TRBJ2-3, with no clear D. Germline V lookup: CDR1 SNHLY, CDR2 FYNNEI. The CDR3 sequence is 13 residues long. Deletions cut 1 base from V and 6 bases from J, with 8 bases between. The CDR3: CASSEGALDTQYF. CDR3 nucleotides: TGTGCCAGCAGTGAAGGCGCGTTGGATACGCAGTATTTT. The whole variable domain, filled in from reference TRBV2 and TRBJ2-3, reads EPEVTQTPSHQVTQMGQEVILRCVPISNHLYFYWYRQILGQKVEFLVSFYNNEISEKSEIFDDQFSVERPDGSNFTLKIRSTKLEDSAMYFCASSEGALDTQYFGPGTRLTVL.

The chain uses TRBV11-3 and TRBJ2-7; 9 bases match TRBD1. V dropped 3 bases and J dropped 4; count of bases not matched to a gene: 13. Per germline, CDR1 SGHNT and CDR2 YENEEA. There are 17 residues in the CDR3. The CDR3 region has the DNA TGTGCCAGCAGCTTTTTGGGAACAGGGGGCGCATGGTACGAGCAGTACTTC. Translated, it gives CASSFLGTGGAWYEQYF. Full variable domain (missing parts from reference TRBV11-3 and TRBJ2-7): EAGVVQSPRYKIIEKKQPVAFWCNPISGHNTLYWYLQNLGQGPELLIRYENEEAVDDSQLPKDRFSAERLKGVDSTLKIQPAELGDSAVYLCASSFLGTGGAWYEQYFGPGTRLTVT.

This chain connects TRBV11-2 to TRBJ2-5, with TRBD1 identical over 7 bases. The CDR3 has 14 residues. The germline CDR1 and CDR2 sequences are SGHAT and FQNNGV. V was pared by 1 base and J by 5 bases, with 4 bases of the junction left unmatched. The CDR3 here is CASSLGQGRETQYF. The CDR3 DNA reads as TGTGCCAGCAGCTTAGGACAGGGTCGGGAGACCCAGTACTTC.

The J gene is TRBJ2-3, the V gene TRBV11-2; TRBD2 might be the D (6 bases). V lost 1 base, J lost 5 bases, and 13 bases lay in between. The CDR3 extends over 15 amino acids. CDR1 is SGHAT and CDR2 is FQNNGV in the germline V gene. CDR3: CASSLVTGVVDTQYF. CDR3 DNA: TGTGCCAGCAGCTTAGTGACGGGAGTGGTAGATACGCAGTATTTT.

The rearrangement uses TRBV18 and TRBJ1-3, with TRBD1 matching 9 bases. The CDR3 contains 15 residues. Trimming removed 6 bases from V and 6 bases from J; junction bases left unmatched: 9. Germline-derived CDR1 and CDR2 are KGHSH and LQKENI. The CDR3 is CASSPTGQGANTIYF. CDR3 sequence (DNA): TGTGCCAGCTCCCCCACGGGACAGGGAGCAAACACCATATATTTT. Combining the CDR3 with reference TRBV18 and TRBJ1-3 gives the whole variable domain NAGVMQNPRHLVRRRGQEARLRCSPMKGHSHVYWYRQLPEEGLKFMVYLQKENIIDESGMPKERFSAEFPKEGPSILRIQQVVRGDSAAYFCASSPTGQGANTIYFGEGSWLTVV.

The V and J genes are TRBV19 and TRBJ2-3, with 7 positions matching TRBD2. CDR3 length: 14 residues. The germline V gene encodes CDR1 LNHDA and CDR2 SQIVND (reference sequence). V shed 5 bases and J 5 bases; nucleotides not matched to a gene: 7. CDR3 loop: CASSLSGIGDTQYF. For the CDR3, the DNA is TGTGCCAGTAGTTTAAGCGGGATTGGAGATACGCAGTATTTT.

This clone showed up just a few times. The chain employs TRBV7-9 and TRBJ2-5; no reliable D call. V was trimmed by 4 bases and J by 5 bases, leaving 11 bases between them. This CDR3 has 13 residues. Germline V gene sequence: CDR1 SEHNR, CDR2 FQNEAQ (reference sequence). The DNA for the CDR3 is TGTGCCAGCAGCTCCGACATAGGGGAGACCCAGTACTTC. Its protein product is CASSSDIGETQYF.

The chain combines TRBV4-2 with TRBJ2-7; D not resolved. V lost 3 bases, J lost 2 bases, and 14 bases lay in between. Germline assignment: CDR1 LGHNA and CDR2 YNFKEQ. CDR3 size: 15 residues. The CDR3: CASSHPGGSTYEQYF. CDR3 nucleotides: TGTGCCAGCAGCCACCCAGGCGGCAGTACCTACGAGCAGTACTTC.

This chain connects TRBV19 to TRBJ1-1, with D uncertain. Trimming left V 6 bases short and J 4 bases short, with 18 bases between. Germline CDR1 and CDR2: LNHDA and SQIVND (reference sequence). The CDR3 sequence is 15 residues long. The CDR3 region has the DNA TGTGCCAGTAGCCGGTGGGTGACCCAAGGCACTGAAGCTTTCTTT. It encodes CASSRWVTQGTEAFF.

This clone was seen a handful of times. V gene TRBV2 combines with J gene TRBJ1-1; D possibly corresponds to TRBD1 (5 bases). V dropped 7 bases and J dropped 4 bases, with 7 bases sitting between them. Per germline, CDR1 SNHLY and CDR2 FYNNEI. This CDR3 has 11 residues. For the CDR3, the DNA is TGTGCCAGCATCGGGGCCACTGAAGCTTTCTTT. Encoded protein: CASIGATEAFF.

The chain employs TRBV15 and TRBJ2-5; D is perhaps TRBD1 (6 bases). V lost 2 bases and J 2 bases, leaving 18 bases between the germline ends. The CDR3 spans 17 residues. Germline V lookup: CDR1 LNHNV, CDR2 YYDKDF (reference sequence). CDR3 in amino acids: CATSRNRERLKQETQYF. In DNA, the CDR3 is TGTGCCACCAGCAGAAACAGGGAAAGGTTAAAGCAAGAGACCCAGTACTTC.

The rearrangement joins TRBV6-1 to TRBJ2-7; D is undetermined. Trimming cost V 1 base and J 4 bases, with 14 bases left between them. CDR1 is MNHNS, CDR2 SASEGT, per germline. CDR3 length: 15 amino acids. CDR3 nucleotides: TGTGCCAGCAGTGAAGGGGCCCCTATGGTGTACGAGCAGTACTTC. Protein: CASSEGAPMVYEQYF.

In this sample, this clone turned up once. J is TRBJ1-5 and V is TRBV29-1, with unresolved D. CDR1 and CDR2 from the germline V gene are SQVTM and ANQGSEA. This CDR3 spans 14 amino acids. The V and J ends lost 4 bases and 2 bases respectively, with 12 bases between them. CDR3 protein: CSVVPGGGNQPQHF. CDR3 DNA: TGCAGCGTTGTTCCCGGAGGCGGCAATCAGCCCCAGCATTTT.